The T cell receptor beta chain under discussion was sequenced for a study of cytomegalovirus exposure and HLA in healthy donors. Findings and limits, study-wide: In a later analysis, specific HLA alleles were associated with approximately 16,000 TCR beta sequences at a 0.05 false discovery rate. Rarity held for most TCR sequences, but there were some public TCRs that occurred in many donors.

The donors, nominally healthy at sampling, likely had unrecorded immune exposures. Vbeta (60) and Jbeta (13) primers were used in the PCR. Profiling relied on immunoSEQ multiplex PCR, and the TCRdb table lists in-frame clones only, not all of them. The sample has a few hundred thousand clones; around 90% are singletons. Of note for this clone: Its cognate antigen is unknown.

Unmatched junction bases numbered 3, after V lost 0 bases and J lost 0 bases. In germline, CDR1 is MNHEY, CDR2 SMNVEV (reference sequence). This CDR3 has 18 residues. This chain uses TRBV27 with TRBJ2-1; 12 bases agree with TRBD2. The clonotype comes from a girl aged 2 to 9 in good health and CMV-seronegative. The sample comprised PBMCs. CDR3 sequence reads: CASSLSGLAGSSYNEQFF. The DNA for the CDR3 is TGTGCCAGCAGTTTATCGGGACTAGCGGGTAGCTCCTACAATGAGCAGTTCTTC.